This record covers a single T cell receptor (beta chain). Antigen unknown. TCRdb used MiXCR to reprocess the reads, holding one entry per CDR3 protein. The sample comprises about 830,000 distinct CDR3 sequences, less than 35% of which are singletons, and 12% rests with the top ten. This sample was taken from a study of T cell repertoires in cytomegalovirus infection. Study at large: CMV epitopes, recently identified HLA-C-restricted and well-studied HLA-B-restricted, were used.

Germline CDR1 reads SGHTA; CDR2 reads FQGNSA. The CDR3 totals 17 residues. V was pared by 0 bases and J by 3 bases, with 9 bases of the junction left unmatched. The TCR originated in a human donor in good health (CMV status not recorded). Some clones in this sample may be carry-over from other donors' samples. The chain carries TRBV7-2 and TRBJ2-7; 9 bases fit TRBD1. Sequencing used cultured CD8+ T cells from PBMCs, obtained from culture after CMV antigen stimulation. The CDR3 region is CTSSLADRDRAIYEQYV. The CDR3 nucleotides read TGTACCAGCAGCTTAGCAGACCGGGACAGGGCTATCTACGAGCAGTACGTC.